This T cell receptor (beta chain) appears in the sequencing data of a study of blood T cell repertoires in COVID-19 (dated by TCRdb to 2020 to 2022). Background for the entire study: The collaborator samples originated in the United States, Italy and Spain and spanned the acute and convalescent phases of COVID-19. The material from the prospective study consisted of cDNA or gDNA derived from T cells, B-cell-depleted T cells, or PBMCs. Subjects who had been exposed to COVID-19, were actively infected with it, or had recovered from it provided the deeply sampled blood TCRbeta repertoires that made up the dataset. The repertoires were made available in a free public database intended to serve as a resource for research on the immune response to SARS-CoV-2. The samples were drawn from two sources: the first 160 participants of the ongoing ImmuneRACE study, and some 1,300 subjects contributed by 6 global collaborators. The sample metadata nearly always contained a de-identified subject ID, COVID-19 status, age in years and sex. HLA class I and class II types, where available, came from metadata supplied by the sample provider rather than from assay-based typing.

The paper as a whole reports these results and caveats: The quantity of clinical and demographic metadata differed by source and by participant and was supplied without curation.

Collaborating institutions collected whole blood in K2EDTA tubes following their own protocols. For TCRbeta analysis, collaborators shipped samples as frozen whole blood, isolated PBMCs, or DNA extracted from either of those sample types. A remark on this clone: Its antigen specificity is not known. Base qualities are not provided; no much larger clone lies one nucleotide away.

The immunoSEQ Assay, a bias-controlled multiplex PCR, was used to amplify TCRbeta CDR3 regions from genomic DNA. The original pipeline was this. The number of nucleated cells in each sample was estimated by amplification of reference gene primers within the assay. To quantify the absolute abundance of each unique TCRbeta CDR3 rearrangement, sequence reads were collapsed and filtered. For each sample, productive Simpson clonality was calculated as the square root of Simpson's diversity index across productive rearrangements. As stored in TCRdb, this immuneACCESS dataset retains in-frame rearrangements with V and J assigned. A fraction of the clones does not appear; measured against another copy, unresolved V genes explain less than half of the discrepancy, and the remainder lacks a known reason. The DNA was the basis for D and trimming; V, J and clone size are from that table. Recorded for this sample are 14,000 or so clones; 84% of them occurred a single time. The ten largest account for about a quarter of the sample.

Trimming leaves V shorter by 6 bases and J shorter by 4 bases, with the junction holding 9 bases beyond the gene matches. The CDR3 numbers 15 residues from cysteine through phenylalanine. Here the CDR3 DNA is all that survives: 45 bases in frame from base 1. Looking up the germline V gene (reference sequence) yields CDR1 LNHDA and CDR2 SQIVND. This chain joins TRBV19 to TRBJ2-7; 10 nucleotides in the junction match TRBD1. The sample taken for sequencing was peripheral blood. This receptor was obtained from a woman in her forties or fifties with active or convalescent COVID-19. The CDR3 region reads CASSPDRGRKYEQYF. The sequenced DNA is TGTGCCAGTAGCCCAGACAGGGGGCGCAAATACGAGCAGTACTTC.